The source of this T cell receptor beta chain is a study of vaccination effects on CD4 cells after COVID-19. With 5 bases removed from V and 12 bases from J, the gap between germline ends came to 17 bases. Germline CDR1 and CDR2: MNHEY and SVGEGT. This CDR3 spans 12 amino acids. Data came from immunoSEQ multiplex PCR; TCRdb stores just in-frame clones and leaves some out. Of about 34,000 clones in the sample, roughly 80% are singletons; the top ten hold about 7.1%. Having been cultured for 9 to 11 days, the cells underwent CD4+ T cell isolation. According to PCR results, the person was infected with SARS-CoV-2 between March and December 2020. Each person got two doses of an mRNA SARS-CoV-2 vaccine, BNT162b2 or mRNA-1273. At days 3 and 7, half of the medium was exchanged for IL-2 medium. Comment on this clone: Its antigen is not identified.

The V call is TRBV6-2 or TRBV6-3, the J call TRBJ2-7; tentative D call: TRBD1 (5 bases). The sample here was CD4+ T cells from PBMCs cultured without peptide, taken after COVID-19 vaccination. The origin of this receptor is a human donor who had a prior SARS-CoV-2 infection. The CDR3 loop reads CASSARQGVMYF. CDR3 DNA: TGTGCCAGCAGTGCCCGCCAGGGTGTTATGTACTTC.